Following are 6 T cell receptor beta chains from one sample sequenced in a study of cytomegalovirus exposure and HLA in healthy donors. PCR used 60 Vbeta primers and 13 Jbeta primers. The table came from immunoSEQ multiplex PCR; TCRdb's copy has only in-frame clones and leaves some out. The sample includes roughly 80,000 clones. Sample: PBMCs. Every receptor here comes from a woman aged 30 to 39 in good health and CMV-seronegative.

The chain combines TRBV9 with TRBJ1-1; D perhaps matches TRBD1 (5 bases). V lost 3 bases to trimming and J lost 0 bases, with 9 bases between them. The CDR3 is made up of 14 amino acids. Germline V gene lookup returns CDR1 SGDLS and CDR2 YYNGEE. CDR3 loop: CASSATAMNTEAFF. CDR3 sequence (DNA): TGTGCCAGCAGCGCGACAGCCATGAACACTGAAGCTTTCTTT.

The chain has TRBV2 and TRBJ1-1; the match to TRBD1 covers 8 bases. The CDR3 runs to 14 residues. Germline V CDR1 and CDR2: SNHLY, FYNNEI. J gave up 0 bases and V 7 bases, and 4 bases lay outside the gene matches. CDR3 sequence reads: CASISGQVNTEAFF. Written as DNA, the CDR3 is TGTGCCAGCATTTCGGGACAGGTGAACACTGAAGCTTTCTTT.

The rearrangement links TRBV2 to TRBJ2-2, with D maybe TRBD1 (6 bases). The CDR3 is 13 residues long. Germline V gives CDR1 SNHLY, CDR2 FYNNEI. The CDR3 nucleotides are TGTGCGTCAACAGGGATAAACACCGGGGAGCTGTTTTTT. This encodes CASTGINTGELFF.

The CDR3 coding sequence is TGTGCCAGCAGTGGGACAGGACCAAACAACGAGCAGTACTTC. Protein product: CASSGTGPNNEQYF. This chain connects TRBV6-4 to TRBJ2-7, with 7 bases aligning to TRBD1. The CDR3 has 14 residues. V was pared by 4 bases and J by 5 bases, with 8 bases of the junction left unmatched. CDR1 is MRHNA, CDR2 SNTAGT, per germline.

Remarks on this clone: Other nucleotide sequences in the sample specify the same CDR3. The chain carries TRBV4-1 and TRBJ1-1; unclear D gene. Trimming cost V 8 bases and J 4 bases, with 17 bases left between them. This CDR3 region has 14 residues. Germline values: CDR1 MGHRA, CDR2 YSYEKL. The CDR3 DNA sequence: TGCGCCAGCTCAAAAGCCAGAGAGGGCACTGAAGCTTTCTTT. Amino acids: CASSKAREGTEAFF.

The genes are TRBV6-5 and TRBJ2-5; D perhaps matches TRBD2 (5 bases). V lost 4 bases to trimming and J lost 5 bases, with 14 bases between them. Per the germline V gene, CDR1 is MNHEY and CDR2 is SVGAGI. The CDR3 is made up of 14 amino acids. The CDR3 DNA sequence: TGTGCCAGCAGTTCCCTAACGGGATCCGAGACCCAGTACTTC. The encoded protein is CASSSLTGSETQYF.